This entry is about one T cell receptor beta chain. These data originate in a study of blood T cell repertoires in COVID-19. Libraries were prepared by immunoSEQ multiplex PCR; TCRdb keeps only in-frame clonotypes and omits some of them. The sample consists of about 310,000 clones, about nine tenths of them appearing once. The CDR3 contains 13 residues. Germline lookup yields CDR1 SEHNR and CDR2 FQNEAQ (reference sequence). Trimming shortened V by 5 bases and J by 6 bases, and 13 bases separated the two germline ends. Material for sequencing was peripheral blood. The receptor's source is a man aged 50 to 60 with active or convalescent COVID-19. The chain has TRBV7-9 and TRBJ1-1; a possible D gene is TRBD1 (5 bases). The DNA for the CDR3 is TGTGCCAGCAGCCCGTCGGGGGGTGCTGAAGCTTTCTTT. This translates into CASSPSGGAEAFF.